The 18 T cell receptor beta chains given below trace back to one sample, sequenced in a study of T cell responses to AZD1222 COVID-19 vaccine. Assay used: immunoSEQ multiplex PCR; TCRdb lists only in-frame clones, some missing. Of 96,000 or so clones listed, 90% are singletons. The source material was peripheral blood, sampled on day 0 of AZD1222 vaccination. The receptors derive from an adult in good health.

This chain uses TRBV18 with TRBJ1-2; D not certain. From germline, CDR1 is KGHSH and CDR2 LQKENI. CDR3 length: 14 residues. V shed 3 bases and J shed 1 base, with 9 bases lying between them. CDR3 sequence (DNA): TGTGCCAGCTCACCCACAGAAATTAACTATGGCTACACCTTC. It encodes CASSPTEINYGYTF.

J is TRBJ2-2 and V is TRBV13; tentatively, D is TRBD2 (5 bases). Trimming removed 6 bases from V and 5 bases from J, with 13 bases in between. This CDR3 comprises 14 residues. Germline V gene sequence: CDR1 PRHDT, CDR2 FYEKMQ (reference sequence). The CDR3 is CASRDGVNTGELFF. The DNA of the CDR3 is TGTGCCAGCAGGGACGGGGTTAATACCGGGGAGCTGTTTTTT. Filled out from reference TRBV13 and TRBJ2-2, the complete variable domain reads AAGVIQSPRHLIKEKRETATLKCYPIPRHDTVYWYQQGPGQDPQFLISFYEKMQSDKGSIPDRFSAQQFSDYHSELNMSSLELGDSALYFCASRDGVNTGELFFGEGSRLTVL.

The V call is TRBV14, the J call TRBJ2-1; D may be TRBD2 (5 bases). CDR1 and CDR2 from the germline V gene are SGHDN and FVKESK. Deletions cut 5 bases from V and 0 bases from J, with 8 bases between. This CDR3 contains 14 residues. CDR3 DNA: TGTGCCAGCAGCGGGAGTAGCTCCTACAATGAGCAGTTCTTC. Its translation: CASSGSSSYNEQFF.

This clone has only one observation. The chain recombines TRBV6-5 with TRBJ1-4; 7 bases align to TRBD1. This CDR3 contains 15 residues. Trimming removed 6 bases from V and 4 bases from J; junction bases left unmatched: 8. Germline-derived CDR1 and CDR2 are MNHEY and SVGAGI. In DNA, the CDR3 is TGTGCCAGCAGAGAGAAACCAGGGGGTAATGAAAAACTGTTTTTT. As protein: CASREKPGGNEKLFF.

This chain links TRBV7-3 with TRBJ1-3, with no clear D. The V gene lost 5 bases and the J gene lost 2 bases, with 10 bases spanning the gap. CDR3 length: 14 amino acids. Looked up from germline, CDR1 is SGHTA and CDR2 is FQGTGA. The CDR3, as DNA: TGTGCCAGCAGCCCAGTTAGTACTGGAAACACCATATATTTT. It is translated as CASSPVSTGNTIYF.

V is TRBV4-1 and J is TRBJ2-7; weak D call: TRBD1 (6 bases). CDR1 MGHRA and CDR2 YSYEKL come from the germline V gene. This CDR3 is 14 amino acids long. V lost 1 base and J 3 bases, leaving 10 bases between the germline ends. CDR3 region: CASSQVAQGYEQYF. CDR3 sequence (DNA): TGCGCCAGCAGCCAAGTGGCACAGGGCTACGAGCAGTACTTC.

The chain links TRBV7-2 to TRBJ2-7, with D possibly TRBD2 on 6 matching bases. Germline-derived CDR1 and CDR2 are SGHTA and FQGNSA. Between the trimmed V and J ends, which lost 2 bases and 7 bases, there was a span of 15 bases. The CDR3 has 14 amino acids. CDR3 nucleotide sequence: TGTGCCAGCAGCTTAATCGGCTGGGCGGGAGAGCAGTACTTC. Its protein is CASSLIGWAGEQYF. The full variable domain, completed using reference TRBV7-2 and TRBJ2-7, is GAGVSQSPSNKVTEKGKDVELRCDPISGHTALYWYRQSLGQGLEFLIYFQGNSAPDKSGLPSDRFSAERTGGSVSTLTIQRTQQEDSAVYLCASSLIGWAGEQYFGPGTRLTVT.

This sequence joins TRBV28 and TRBJ2-5; D is ambiguous. Trimming cost V 3 bases and J 5 bases, with 13 bases left between them. The germline CDR1 and CDR2 sequences are MDHEN and SYDVKM. This CDR3 is 14 amino acids long. This CDR3 reads CASSFSAVPETQYF. As DNA, the CDR3 is TGTGCCAGCAGTTTTTCTGCGGTTCCGGAGACCCAGTACTTC.

This clone appeared once. V is TRBV6-5 and J is TRBJ2-7; 11 nucleotides agree with TRBD2. V shed 6 bases and J 2 bases; nucleotides not matched to a gene: 6. Per the germline V gene, CDR1 is MNHEY and CDR2 is SVGAGI. CDR3 size: 15 residues. CDR3 coding DNA: TGTGCCAGCAGAGCGGGACTAGCGGACCCCTACGAGCAGTACTTC. Amino acid sequence: CASRAGLADPYEQYF.

The chain combines TRBV7-2 with TRBJ1-3; the D is unclear. The CDR3 has 14 residues. Germline CDR1 is SGHTA and CDR2 is FQGNSA. V was clipped by 1 base and J by 0 bases, with 4 bases between them. In DNA, the CDR3 is TGTGCCAGCAGCTTAGTAACCTCTGGAAACACCATATATTTT. The encoded protein is CASSLVTSGNTIYF. The full variable domain, with the rest looked up from reference TRBV7-2 and TRBJ1-3, is GAGVSQSPSNKVTEKGKDVELRCDPISGHTALYWYRQSLGQGLEFLIYFQGNSAPDKSGLPSDRFSAERTGGSVSTLTIQRTQQEDSAVYLCASSLVTSGNTIYFGEGSWLTVV.

CDR3 DNA sequence: TGTGCCAGCAGCTCCTCTGCGAGCTCCTACAATGAGCAGTTCTTC. It specifies CASSSSASSYNEQFF. The chain carries TRBV5-8 and TRBJ2-1; no firm D call. Germline-derived CDR1 and CDR2 are SGHTS and YDEGEE. V was trimmed by 3 bases and J by 0 bases, leaving 10 bases between them. This CDR3 has 15 amino acids.

The chain has TRBV5-6 and TRBJ1-5, with D hard to call. CDR1 and CDR2 (germline): SGHDT, YYEEEE. This CDR3 contains 15 residues. Trimming cost V 0 bases and J 2 bases, with 9 bases left between them. The CDR3 sequence is CASSLGRVGNQPQHF. CDR3 nucleotides: TGTGCCAGCAGCTTGGGTCGGGTGGGCAATCAGCCCCAGCATTTT.

The CDR3 DNA reads TGTGCCAGCAGTTACTCGGGGATCCACAATGAGCAGTTCTTC. It encodes CASSYSGIHNEQFF. The rearrangement links TRBV6-5 to TRBJ2-1; D gene ambiguous. Germline CDR1 reads MNHEY; CDR2 reads SVGAGI. There are 14 residues in the CDR3. V was pared by 0 bases and J by 5 bases, with 8 bases between.

This chain uses TRBV12-5 with TRBJ1-5, with D hard to call. V was pared by 8 bases and J by 4 bases, with 12 bases between. The germline V gene has CDR1 LGHNT and CDR2 FRNRAP. The CDR3 runs 13 residues. The CDR3 here is CASPRVGNQPQHF. CDR3 sequence (DNA): TGTGCTAGTCCAAGAGTGGGGAATCAGCCCCAGCATTTT.

The sample holds one count of this clone. The genes are TRBV5-1 and TRBJ2-7; a weak D match, TRBD1 (6 bases). Germline V gives CDR1 SGHRS, CDR2 YFSETQ. V lost 0 bases, J lost 1 base, and 11 bases lay in between. The CDR3 covers 15 residues. The CDR3 loop reads CASSLVGTSSYEQYF. DNA of the CDR3: TGCGCCAGCAGCTTGGTAGGGACATCGTCCTACGAGCAGTACTTC.

The rearrangement joins TRBV12-3 or TRBV12-4 to TRBJ2-1; D call uncertain. This CDR3 comprises 11 residues. The V end was cut by 5 bases, the J end by 7 bases, with 6 bases between. In nucleotides, the CDR3 is TGTGCCAGCAGTCGGCAGAATGAGCAGTTCTTC. Amino acid sequence: CASSRQNEQFF.

V usage is TRBV28 and J usage is TRBJ2-7; TRBD2 is a possible D gene (6 bases). CDR3 length equals 15 residues. V lost 3 bases, J lost 1 base, and 13 bases lay in between. The V gene's germline CDR1 is MDHEN and CDR2 SYDVKM. This chain's CDR3 is CASSFGGAGSYEQYF. CDR3 bases: TGTGCCAGCAGTTTTGGAGGGGCGGGGTCCTACGAGCAGTACTTC.

V gene TRBV2 combines with J gene TRBJ1-6; unclear D gene. CDR1 and CDR2 from the germline V gene are SNHLY and FYNNEI. V lost 4 bases and J lost 0, with 10 bases in between. The CDR3 runs to 16 residues. The CDR3 loop is CASSGPRSSYNSPLHF. CDR3 DNA: TGTGCCAGCAGTGGCCCACGGAGCTCCTATAATTCACCCCTCCACTTT.